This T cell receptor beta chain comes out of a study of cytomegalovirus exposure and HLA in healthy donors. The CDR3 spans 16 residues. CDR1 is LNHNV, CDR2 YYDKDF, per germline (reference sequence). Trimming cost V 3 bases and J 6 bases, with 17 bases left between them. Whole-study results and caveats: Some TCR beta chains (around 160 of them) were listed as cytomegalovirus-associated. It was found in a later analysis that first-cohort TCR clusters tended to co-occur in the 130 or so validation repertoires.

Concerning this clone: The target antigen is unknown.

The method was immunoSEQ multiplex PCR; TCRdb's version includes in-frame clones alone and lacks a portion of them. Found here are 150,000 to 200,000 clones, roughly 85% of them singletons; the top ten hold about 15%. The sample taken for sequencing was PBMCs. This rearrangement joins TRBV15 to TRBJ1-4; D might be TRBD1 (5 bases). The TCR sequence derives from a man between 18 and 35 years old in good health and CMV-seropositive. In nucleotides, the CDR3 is TGTGCCACCAGCAGTGTCAAGGGGAAGGTGGATGAAAAACTGTTTTTT. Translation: CATSSVKGKVDEKLFF.